The entry below describes one TCR beta chain. Its antigen is unknown. The sample belongs to a study of cytomegalovirus exposure and HLA in healthy donors. The PCR employed 60 Vbeta primers together with 13 Jbeta primers. Generated by immunoSEQ multiplex PCR, the TCRdb table keeps only in-frame clones and is missing some. The sample carries fewer than 250,000 clones, approximately 87% recorded once. Healthy bone marrow donors made up the donor group. The records do not include a CMV serostatus for this donor. General study findings and limits: In an earlier analysis, most TCR beta V segments were productive about 87% or about 30% of the time.

This CDR3 region has 15 residues. V lost 4 bases to trimming and J lost 4 bases; unmatched junction nucleotides: 8. Germline loops: CDR1 SEHNR, CDR2 FQNEAQ (reference sequence). This TCR derives from a human donor in good health. Sample: PBMCs. This rearrangement joins TRBV7-9 to TRBJ2-5; 8 nucleotides agree with TRBD1. The CDR3 DNA sequence: TGTGCCAGCAGCTCCCTAGCAGGGGGCGGAGAGACCCAGTACTTC. Amino acid sequence: CASSSLAGGGETQYF.